One sample yielded the 30 T cell receptor beta chains listed below, sequenced in a study of STAT3 mutations in large granular lymphocyte leukemia. No antigens are known for them. Sequenced by immunoSEQ multiplex PCR; TCRdb stores in-frame clones only, minus some. The repertoire holds 10,000 to 15,000 clones, with 90% as singletons. Study-wide findings and caveats: Every T-LGLL patient had at least one immunodominant TCRbeta clonotype.

The sample was peripheral blood mononuclear cells. Every receptor here comes from a man aged 35 to 55 with T-cell large granular lymphocyte leukemia. Some clones in this sample may be carry-over from other donors' samples.

This chain links TRBV7-2 with TRBJ1-2; TRBD1 agrees at 7 bases. The J segment lost 6 bases and the V segment lost 3 bases, leaving 10 bases of the junction unmatched. This CDR3 is built from 15 residues. Germline V gives CDR1 SGHTA, CDR2 FQGNSA. CDR3 bases: TGTGCCAGCAGCTTTCGACAGGGCCGGGTACATGGCTACACCTTC. It specifies CASSFRQGRVHGYTF.

V usage is TRBV7-9 and J usage is TRBJ1-5; a possible D gene is TRBD1 (5 bases). The CDR3 totals 15 residues. Germline V lookup: CDR1 SEHNR, CDR2 FQNEAQ (reference sequence). V shed 1 base and J shed 7 bases, with 14 bases lying between them. CDR3: CASSLEGAMGQPQHF. The CDR3 DNA follows: TGTGCCAGCAGCTTAGAAGGGGCTATGGGACAGCCCCAGCATTTT.

This sequence joins TRBV30 and TRBJ2-4; TRBD2 aligns across 8 bases. CDR1 and CDR2 (germline): GTSNPN, SVGIG (reference sequence). The CDR3 has 12 residues. The CDR3 DNA follows: TGTGCGGGATCGCCCGTAGCGGGGATTCAGTACTTC. It is translated as CAGSPVAGIQYF.

The rearrangement joins TRBV18 to TRBJ1-4, with TRBD1 identical over 8 bases. The length of the CDR3 is 16 residues. Germline V gives CDR1 KGHSH, CDR2 LQKENI. The junction had 10 bases not matched to a gene; V was cut back by 3 bases and J by 7 bases. The CDR3 sequence: CASSPSRTGRTEKLFF. In DNA, the CDR3 is TGTGCCAGCTCACCCAGTCGGACAGGGAGGACTGAAAAACTGTTTTTT.

This chain links TRBV7-8 with TRBJ1-5; 8 bases fit TRBD1. Germline CDR1 is SGHVS and CDR2 is FQNEAQ. The CDR3 runs 16 residues. Germline trimming cut 1 base from V and 5 bases from J; bases unmatched to any gene: 7. In DNA form, the CDR3 reads TGTGCCAGCAGCTTAGAGGGACAGGCCGCGTATCAGCCCCAGCATTTT. Its translation is CASSLEGQAAYQPQHF.

J is TRBJ2-5 and V is TRBV30, with 10 nucleotides matching TRBD1. J gave up 4 bases and V 8 bases, and 4 bases lay outside the gene matches. Germline lookup yields CDR1 GTSNPN and CDR2 SVGIG (reference sequence). This CDR3 has 12 residues. The CDR3 reads CARQGAGETQYF. The CDR3, as DNA: TGTGCCCGACAGGGGGCGGGAGAGACCCAGTACTTC.

The CDR3 protein is CASSSRLSQETQYF. In nucleotides, the CDR3 is TGTGCCAGCAGCTCCAGACTGTCTCAAGAGACCCAGTACTTC. This rearrangement joins TRBV7-2 to TRBJ2-5; D uncertain. The CDR3 has 14 residues. The V and J ends lost 4 bases and 2 bases respectively, with 11 bases between them. The germline V gene has CDR1 SGHTA and CDR2 FQGNSA.

The V call is TRBV6-5, the J call TRBJ2-5; D is ambiguous. Per germline, CDR1 MNHEY and CDR2 SVGAGI. Trimming stripped 2 bases from V and 8 bases from J, with 9 bases between. CDR3 length: 12 residues. The CDR3 region is CASSYEGETQYF. As DNA, the CDR3 is TGTGCCAGCAGTTACGAAGGAGAAACCCAGTACTTC.

V gene TRBV7-9 combines with J gene TRBJ1-5, with D possibly TRBD1 on 6 matching bases. Germline V gives CDR1 SEHNR, CDR2 FQNEAQ (reference sequence). This CDR3 contains 17 residues. Trimming left V 6 bases short and J 0 bases short, with 18 bases between. CDR3 coding DNA: TGTGCCAGCAGTCTCGCCGTAGGACAGTATAGCAATCAGCCCCAGCATTTT. Its protein product is CASSLAVGQYSNQPQHF. Variable domain in full (rest from reference TRBV7-9 and TRBJ1-5): DTGVSQNPRHKITKRGQNVTFRCDPISEHNRLYWYRQTLGQGPEFLTYFQNEAQLEKSRLLSDRFSAERPKGSFSTLEIQRTEQGDSAMYLCASSLAVGQYSNQPQHFGDGTRLSIL.

The chain combines TRBV7-9 with TRBJ1-2, with 8 nucleotides matching TRBD1. V shed 0 bases, J shed 6 bases, and the junction held 6 bases outside the gene matches. CDR3 size: 15 residues. In germline, CDR1 is SEHNR, CDR2 FQNEAQ (reference sequence). DNA of the CDR3: TGTGCCAGCAGCTTAGCGCTGACAGGGGAAAATGGCTACACCTTC. It encodes CASSLALTGENGYTF.

This chain links TRBV10-3 with TRBJ1-2; possibly TRBD1 for D (6 bases). CDR1 ENHRY and CDR2 SYGVKD come from the germline V gene. V was clipped by 7 bases and J by 8 bases, with 20 bases between them. This CDR3 has 14 amino acids. CDR3 sequence (DNA): TGTGCCATCACCGCAAGTGGGGGGCCGGGAGGCTACACCTTC. It yields the protein CAITASGGPGGYTF.

The chain combines TRBV27 with TRBJ2-7, with 10 bases fitting TRBD1. The J segment lost 6 bases and the V segment lost 5 bases, leaving 1 base of the junction unmatched. Germline V gene sequence: CDR1 MNHEY, CDR2 SMNVEV (reference sequence). CDR3 length: 12 residues. The CDR3 sequence is CASSDRGREQYF. CDR3 nucleotide sequence: TGTGCCAGCAGTGACAGGGGGCGCGAGCAGTACTTC.

In this sample, this clone is large. The chain has TRBV27 and TRBJ2-7, with D perhaps matching TRBD2 (6 bases). Trimming removed 3 bases from V and 7 bases from J, with 13 bases in between. This CDR3 region has 13 residues. Germline V gene lookup returns CDR1 MNHEY and CDR2 SMNVEV (reference sequence). This chain's CDR3 is CASSFTTAGEQYF. CDR3 bases: TGTGCCAGCAGTTTCACGACCGCGGGAGAGCAGTACTTC.

The CDR3 nucleotides read TGTGCCAGCAGCGTGAGGTCGGGGGGGGCGACAGATACGCAGTATTTT. It yields the protein CASSVRSGGATDTQYF. The chain has TRBV5-8 and TRBJ2-3; 8 bases agree with TRBD2. The CDR3 runs 16 residues. J was trimmed by 3 bases and V by 4 bases; bases with no gene match: 10. CDR1 and CDR2 from the germline V gene are SGHTS and YDEGEE.

This chain connects TRBV7-9 to TRBJ1-2; no clear D. V was shortened by 5 bases and J by 8 bases, with 15 bases between the two germline ends. The CDR3 contains 13 residues. Looked up from germline, CDR1 is SEHNR and CDR2 is FQNEAQ (reference sequence). CDR3 in amino acids: CASSKPGIGGYTF. The CDR3, as DNA: TGTGCCAGCAGCAAACCGGGGATTGGGGGCTACACCTTC.

This chain links TRBV19 with TRBJ2-2; D ambiguous. The CDR3 is 13 amino acids. Looked up from germline, CDR1 is LNHDA and CDR2 is SQIVND (reference sequence). V shed 10 bases and J shed 7 bases, with 16 bases lying between them. CDR3 coding DNA: TGTGCCACCACCCCCCTAAGAGGCGGGGAGCTGTTTTTT. It codes for CATTPLRGGELFF.

The gene calls are TRBV5-1 and TRBJ2-1; D might be TRBD1 (5 bases). The CDR3 length is 13 residues. Per the germline V gene, CDR1 is SGHRS and CDR2 is YFSETQ. The ends were cut back, 2 bases at V and 7 bases at J, with 10 bases in the middle. The CDR3 bases are TGCGCCAGCAGCTTAGGTCAGGGTAATGAGCAGTTCTTC. Translation: CASSLGQGNEQFF.

V gene TRBV9 combines with J gene TRBJ2-5; 9 positions match TRBD2. This CDR3 has 16 amino acids. The V gene end was trimmed by 0 bases and the J gene end by 5 bases; junction bases not matched to a gene: 8. CDR1 is SGDLS and CDR2 is YYNGEE in the germline V gene. DNA of the CDR3: TGTGCCAGCAGCGTAGGGAATAGCGGGGGAGGTGAGACCCAGTACTTC. Amino acids: CASSVGNSGGGETQYF. Based on the CDR3 plus reference TRBV9 and TRBJ2-5, the full variable domain is DSGVTQTPKHLITATGQRVTLRCSPRSGDLSVYWYQQSLDQGLQFLIQYYNGEERAKGNILERFSAQQFPDLHSELNLSSLELGDSALYFCASSVGNSGGGETQYFGPGTRLLVL.

Comment on this clone: Germline and junction disagree at one end, which may indicate a read error. The chain employs TRBV6-1 and TRBJ1-2; D perhaps matches TRBD1 (6 bases). The CDR3 spans 16 residues. CDR1 and CDR2 from the germline V gene are MNHNS and SASEGT. The CDR3 DNA is TGTGCCATCAGTGAGCCCGTCAGGGGATGGAACTATGGCTACACCTTC. Amino acid sequence: CAISEPVRGWNYGYTF.

The chain recombines TRBV18 with TRBJ1-1; 11 bases map to TRBD1. Germline CDR1 KGHSH, CDR2 LQKENI. The V and J ends lost 3 bases and 5 bases, in that order; junction bases with no gene match: 8. The CDR3 is made up of 16 amino acids. The CDR3 nucleotides are TGTGCCAGCTCACCTGGTGCCGGGACAGGGGGGACTGAAGCTTTCTTT. Protein product: CASSPGAGTGGTEAFF.

This chain uses TRBV7-9 with TRBJ1-1; D is uncertain. Germline-derived CDR1 and CDR2 are SEHNR and FQNEAQ (reference sequence). The CDR3 sequence is 13 residues long. V was cut by 5 bases and J by 5 bases, with 12 bases left in between. CDR3 in amino acids: CASSRAEATEAFF. The CDR3 nucleotides read TGTGCCAGCAGCCGGGCGGAAGCTACTGAAGCTTTCTTT.

The genes are TRBV14 and TRBJ1-6, with D unresolved. CDR3 length: 15 residues. Germline V gene lookup returns CDR1 SGHDN and CDR2 FVKESK. Between the trimmed V and J ends, which lost 0 bases and 6 bases, there was a span of 9 bases. The CDR3 coding sequence is TGTGCCAGCAGCCAAGAACACAGCCGTAATTCACCCCTCCACTTT. Its translation is CASSQEHSRNSPLHF.

The chain joins TRBV5-4 to TRBJ1-3, with TRBD1 identical over 7 bases. This CDR3 is 16 amino acids long. V trimming: 2 bases; J trimming: 0 bases; junction bases outside the gene matches: 5. Germline loops: CDR1 SGHNT, CDR2 YYREEE (reference sequence). The CDR3 DNA reads as TGTGCCAGCAGCTTACAGGGGAAAGGCTCTGGAAACACCATATATTTT. Amino acid sequence: CASSLQGKGSGNTIYF.

The chain couples TRBV18 to TRBJ2-2; 7 positions agree with TRBD1. The CDR3 has 15 amino acids. Germline assignment: CDR1 KGHSH and CDR2 LQKENI. V gave up 3 bases and J gave up 7 bases; unmatched junction bases: 8. CDR3 nucleotide sequence: TGTGCCAGCTCACCGGGGACAGTTGGCGGCGGGGAGCTGTTTTTT. It yields the protein CASSPGTVGGGELFF.

V gene TRBV7-7 combines with J gene TRBJ2-2; D is possibly TRBD1 (5 bases). The CDR3 has 17 amino acids. Germline V lookup: CDR1 SSHAT, CDR2 FNYEAQ (reference sequence). The ends were cut back, 5 bases at V and 0 bases at J, with 16 bases in the middle. The CDR3 nucleotides read TGTGCCAGCAGCCTTACTGTGACAGTCGCGAACACCGGGGAGCTGTTTTTT. Translating gives CASSLTVTVANTGELFF.

The chain combines TRBV6-6 with TRBJ2-7, with TRBD1 as a possible D gene (5 bases). The CDR3 runs 15 residues. Germline values: CDR1 MNHNY, CDR2 SVGAGI (reference sequence). Trimming removed 7 bases at V and 0 bases at J, with 16 bases between. DNA of the CDR3: TGTGCCAGCAACCCCCGTCAGGGCGCCTCCTACGAGCAGTACTTC. Translating it yields CASNPRQGASYEQYF.

The chain couples TRBV19 to TRBJ2-7; D may correspond to TRBD1 or TRBD2 (5 bases each). Trimming cost V 10 bases and J 4 bases, with 17 bases left between them. Per germline, CDR1 LNHDA and CDR2 SQIVND (reference sequence). The CDR3 runs to 13 residues. The CDR3 DNA sequence: TGTGCCACCGAAAAGAGGGGATCTTACGAGCAGTACTTC. Encoded protein: CATEKRGSYEQYF.

This clone was picked up one time. This chain joins TRBV6-6 and TRBJ2-2, with 9 bases aligning to TRBD2. The CDR3 length is 15 residues. V was clipped by 5 bases and J by 6 bases; unmatched bases: 7. The germline V gene has CDR1 MNHNY and CDR2 SVGAGI (reference sequence). The DNA of the CDR3 is TGTGCCAGCAGTGGGGGACTAGCATTCTCCGGGGAGCTGTTTTTT. It codes for CASSGGLAFSGELFF.

V usage is TRBV19 and J usage is TRBJ1-1, with D unresolved. V dropped 3 bases and J dropped 3 bases, with 8 bases sitting between them. There are 13 residues in the CDR3. Looked up from germline, CDR1 is LNHDA and CDR2 is SQIVND (reference sequence). CDR3 amino acids: CASSIFRDTEAFF. The CDR3 DNA follows: TGTGCCAGTAGTATTTTCCGGGACACTGAAGCTTTCTTT. Together with reference TRBV19 and TRBJ1-1, the CDR3 gives the full variable domain: DGGITQSPKYLFRKEGQNVTLSCEQNLNHDAMYWYRQDPGQGLRLIYYSQIVNDFQKGDIAEGYSVSREKKESFPLTVTSAQKNPTAFYLCASSIFRDTEAFFGQGTRLTVV.

In its sample, this clone was seen once. This chain connects TRBV7-8 to TRBJ1-5; 7 bases agree with TRBD1. The V gene end was trimmed by 5 bases and the J gene end by 2 bases; junction bases not matched to a gene: 3. The CDR3 length is 14 residues. Germline values: CDR1 SGHVS, CDR2 FQNEAQ. The CDR3 sequence is CASSARGGNQPQHF. DNA of the CDR3: TGTGCCAGCAGCGCCAGGGGGGGCAATCAGCCCCAGCATTTT.